The TCR beta chain under discussion was sequenced for a study of T cells after yellow fever vaccination. At least ten counts were recorded for this clonotype. TCR cDNA, made by 5'RACE template switching, carried an added universal primer site and UMIs. MiXCR, run by TCRdb on the 5' RACE reads, gives a single entry per CDR3 protein. Of 500,000 to 650,000 distinct CDR3 sequences listed, 13% are singletons. Per the germline V gene, CDR1 is SGHTA and CDR2 is FQGTGA. Trimming cost V 4 bases and J 0 bases, with 10 bases left between them. CDR3 length: 15 amino acids. This TCR came from a man aged 30-40 years who received the YFV17D yellow fever vaccine. The material was PBMCs, obtained on the day of the yellow fever booster vaccination. The V and J genes are TRBV7-3 and TRBJ2-4; D possibly corresponds to TRBD2 (6 bases). The CDR3 loop is CASSSWGEAKNIQYF. The CDR3 DNA follows: TGTGCCAGCAGCTCGTGGGGGGAAGCCAAAAACATTCAGTACTTC.